This entry describes one TCR beta chain. Antigen: not known. The data stem from a study of post-analysis software for immune sequencing data. The study's findings and limits: When patients were compared with controls, 5 or 6 TRBV segments were more frequent, TRBV5-6, TRBV5-1 and TRBV20-1 among them.

The authors incorporated unique molecular identifiers into the TCR beta cDNA libraries. Starting from approximately 0.95 to 9.8 million T cells, the study yielded 450,000 to 500,000 cDNA molecules. A single record per CDR3 protein comes from TCRdb applying MiXCR to the PCR reads. Here the sample spans approximately 360,000 distinct CDR3 sequences, around 37% being singletons. The CDR3 runs 13 residues. Trimming at V came to 5 bases and at J to 9 bases, leaving 6 bases not matched to a gene. Germline V gene sequence: CDR1 SGHTA, CDR2 FQGNSA. The clonotype originates from a girl between 10 and 17 years old with multiple sclerosis. Sequenced sample: blood. The genes are TRBV7-2 and TRBJ2-1; the match to TRBD1 covers 8 bases. CDR3 DNA: TGTGCCAGCAGCCGGGACAGGTCCGTTGAGCAGTTCTTC. As protein: CASSRDRSVEQFF.